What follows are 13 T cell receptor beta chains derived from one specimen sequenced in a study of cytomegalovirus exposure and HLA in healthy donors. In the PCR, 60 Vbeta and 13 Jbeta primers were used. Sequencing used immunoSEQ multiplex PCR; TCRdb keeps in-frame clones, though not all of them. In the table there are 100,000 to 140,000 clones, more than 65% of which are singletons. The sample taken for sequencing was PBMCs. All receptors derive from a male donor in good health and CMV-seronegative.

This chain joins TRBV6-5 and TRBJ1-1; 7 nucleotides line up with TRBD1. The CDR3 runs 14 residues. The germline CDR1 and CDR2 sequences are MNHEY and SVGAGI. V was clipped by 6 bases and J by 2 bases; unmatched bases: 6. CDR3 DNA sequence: TGTGCCAGCAGCCAGGACAGGCGAAACACTGAAGCTTTCTTT. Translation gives CASSQDRRNTEAFF.

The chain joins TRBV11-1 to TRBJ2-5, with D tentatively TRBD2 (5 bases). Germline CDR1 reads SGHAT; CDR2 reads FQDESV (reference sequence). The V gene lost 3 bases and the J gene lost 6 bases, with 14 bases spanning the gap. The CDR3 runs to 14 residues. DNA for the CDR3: TGTGCCAGCAGCTTGGGATTAGTCGGGAAGACCCAGTACTTC. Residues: CASSLGLVGKTQYF.

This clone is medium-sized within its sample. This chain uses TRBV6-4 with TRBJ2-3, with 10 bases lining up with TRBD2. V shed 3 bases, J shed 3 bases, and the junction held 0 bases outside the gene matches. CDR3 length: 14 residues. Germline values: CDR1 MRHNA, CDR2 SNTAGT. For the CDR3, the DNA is TGTGCCAGCAGTGAGACTAGCGGGACAGATACGCAGTATTTT. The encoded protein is CASSETSGTDTQYF.

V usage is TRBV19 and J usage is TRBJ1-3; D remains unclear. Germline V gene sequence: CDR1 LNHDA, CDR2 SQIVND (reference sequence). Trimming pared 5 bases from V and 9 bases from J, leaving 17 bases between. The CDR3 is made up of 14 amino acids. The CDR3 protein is CASSFRVAKATIYF. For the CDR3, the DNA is TGTGCCAGTAGTTTCCGGGTGGCCAAGGCCACCATATATTTT.

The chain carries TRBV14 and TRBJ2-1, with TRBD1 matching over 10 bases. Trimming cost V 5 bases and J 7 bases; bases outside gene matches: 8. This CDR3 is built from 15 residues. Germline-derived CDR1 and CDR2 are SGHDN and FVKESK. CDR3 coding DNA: TGTGCCAGCAGCTCACGGGACAGGGGTCAGAATGAGCAGTTCTTC. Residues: CASSSRDRGQNEQFF. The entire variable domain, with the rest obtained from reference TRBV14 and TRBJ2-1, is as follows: EAGVTQFPSHSVIEKGQTVTLRCDPISGHDNLYWYRRVMGKEIKFLLHFVKESKQDESGMPNNRFLAERTGGTYSTLKVQPAELEDSGVYFCASSSRDRGQNEQFFGPGTRLTVL.

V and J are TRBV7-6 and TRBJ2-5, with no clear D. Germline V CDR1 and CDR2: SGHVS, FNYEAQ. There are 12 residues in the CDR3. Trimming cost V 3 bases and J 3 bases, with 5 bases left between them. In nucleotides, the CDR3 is TGTGCCAGCAGCTTTCCTAAAGAGACCCAGTACTTC. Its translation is CASSFPKETQYF. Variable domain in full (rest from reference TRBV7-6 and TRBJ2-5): GAGVSQSPRYKVTKRGQDVALRCDPISGHVSLYWYRQALGQGPEFLTYFNYEAQQDKSGLPNDRFSAERPEGSISTLTIQRTEQRDSAMYRCASSFPKETQYFGPGTRLLVL.

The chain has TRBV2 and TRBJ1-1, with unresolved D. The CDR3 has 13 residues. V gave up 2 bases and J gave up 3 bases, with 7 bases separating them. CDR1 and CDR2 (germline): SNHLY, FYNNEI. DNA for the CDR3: TGTGCCAGCAGTGAAACGGACTACACTGAAGCTTTCTTT. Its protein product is CASSETDYTEAFF.

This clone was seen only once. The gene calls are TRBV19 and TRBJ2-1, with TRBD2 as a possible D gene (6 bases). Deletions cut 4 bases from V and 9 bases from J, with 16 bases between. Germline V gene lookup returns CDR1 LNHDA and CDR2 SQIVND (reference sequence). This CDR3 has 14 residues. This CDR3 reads CASSKVGGKGEQFF. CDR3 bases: TGTGCCAGTAGTAAAGTCGGCGGGAAGGGTGAGCAGTTCTTC. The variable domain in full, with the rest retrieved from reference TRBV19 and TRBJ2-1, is DGGITQSPKYLFRKEGQNVTLSCEQNLNHDAMYWYRQDPGQGLRLIYYSQIVNDFQKGDIAEGYSVSREKKESFPLTVTSAQKNPTAFYLCASSKVGGKGEQFFGPGTRLTVL.

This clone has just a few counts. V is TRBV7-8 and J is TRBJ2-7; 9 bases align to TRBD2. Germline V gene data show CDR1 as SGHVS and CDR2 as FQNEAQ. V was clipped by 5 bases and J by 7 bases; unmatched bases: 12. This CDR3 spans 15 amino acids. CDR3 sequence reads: CASSDVGASGIEQYF. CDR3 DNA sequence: TGTGCCAGCAGCGACGTCGGTGCTAGCGGGATTGAGCAGTACTTC. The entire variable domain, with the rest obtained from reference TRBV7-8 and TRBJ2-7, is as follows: GAGVSQSPRYKVAKRGQDVALRCDPISGHVSLFWYQQALGQGPEFLTYFQNEAQLDKSGLPSDRFFAERPEGSVSTLKIQRTQQEDSAVYLCASSDVGASGIEQYFGPGTRLTVT.

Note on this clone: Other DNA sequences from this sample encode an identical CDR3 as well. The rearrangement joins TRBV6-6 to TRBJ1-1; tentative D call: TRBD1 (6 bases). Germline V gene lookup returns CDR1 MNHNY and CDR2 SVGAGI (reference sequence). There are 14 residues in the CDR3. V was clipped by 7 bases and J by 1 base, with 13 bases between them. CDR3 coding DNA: TGTGCCAGCACGATACAGGGTGGGAACACTGAAGCTTTCTTT. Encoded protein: CASTIQGGNTEAFF.

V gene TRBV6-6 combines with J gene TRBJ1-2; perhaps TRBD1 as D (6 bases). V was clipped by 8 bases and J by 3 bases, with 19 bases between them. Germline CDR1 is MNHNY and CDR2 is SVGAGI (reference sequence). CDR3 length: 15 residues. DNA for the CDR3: TGTGCCAGCTCTTTCGGCGGGGGGCTTGACTATGGCTACACCTTC. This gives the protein CASSFGGGLDYGYTF.

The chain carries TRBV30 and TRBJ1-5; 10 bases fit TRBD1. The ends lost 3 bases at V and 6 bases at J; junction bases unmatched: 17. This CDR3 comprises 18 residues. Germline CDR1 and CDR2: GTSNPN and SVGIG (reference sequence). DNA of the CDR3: TGTGCCTGGAGCCCTTTCCCGGGACAGGGGAGGTACGGTCAGCCCCAGCATTTT. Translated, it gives CAWSPFPGQGRYGQPQHF.

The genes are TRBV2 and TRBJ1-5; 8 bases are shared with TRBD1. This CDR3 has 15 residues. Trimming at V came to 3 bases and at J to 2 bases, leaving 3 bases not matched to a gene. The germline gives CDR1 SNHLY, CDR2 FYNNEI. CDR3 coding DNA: TGTGCCAGCAGTGAGCAGGGGGCTGGCAATCAGCCCCAGCATTTT. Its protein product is CASSEQGAGNQPQHF.